This T cell receptor beta chain was sequenced in a study of shared clonotypes between healthy human individuals. Germline CDR1 is MDHEN and CDR2 is SYDVKM. The CDR3 is made up of 18 amino acids. V gave up 2 bases and J gave up 4 bases, with 23 bases separating them. The study ran the assay at deep level. Here immunoSEQ multiplex PCR was the method, and the copy in TCRdb shows in-frame clones only, minus some. The table shows about 480,000 clones, with approximately 85% occurring only once. Donors included only healthy HIV-negative adults lacking recent acute infections or vaccinations. Each sample came from a Caucasian adult donor living in Nashville, Tennessee. The unsorted samples took some 90 million PBMCs to get genomic DNA.

The sequence derives from a woman aged 40 to 50 in good health. Some clones in this sample may be carry-over from other donors' samples. V gene TRBV28 combines with J gene TRBJ1-2; perhaps TRBD1 as D (5 bases). The material sequenced was PBMCs. DNA for the CDR3: TGTGCCAGCAGTTTAGCGGAGCTGGTGGGACCCCAGAGCTATGGCTACACCTTC. Translated: CASSLAELVGPQSYGYTF.